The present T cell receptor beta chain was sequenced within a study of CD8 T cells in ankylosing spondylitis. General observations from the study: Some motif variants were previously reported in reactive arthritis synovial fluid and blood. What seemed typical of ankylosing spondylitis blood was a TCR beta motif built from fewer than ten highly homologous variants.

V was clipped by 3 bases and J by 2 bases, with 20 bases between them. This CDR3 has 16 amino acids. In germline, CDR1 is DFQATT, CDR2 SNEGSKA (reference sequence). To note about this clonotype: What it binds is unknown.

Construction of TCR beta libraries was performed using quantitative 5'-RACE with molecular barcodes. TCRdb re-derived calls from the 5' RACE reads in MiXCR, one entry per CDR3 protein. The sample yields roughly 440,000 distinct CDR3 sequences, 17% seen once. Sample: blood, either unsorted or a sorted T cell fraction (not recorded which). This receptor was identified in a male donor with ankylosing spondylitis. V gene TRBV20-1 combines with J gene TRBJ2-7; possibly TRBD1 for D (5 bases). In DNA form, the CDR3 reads TGCAGTGCTAGGAAAAAGGGGCAGGGCCCGCCCTACGAGCAGTACTTC. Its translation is CSARKKGQGPPYEQYF.